The rows below give T cell receptor beta chains drawn from one sample of a study of identical twins. In TCRdb, the 5' RACE reads were re-called with MiXCR into one record per CDR3 protein. The repertoire includes some 660,000 distinct CDR3 sequences, around 8.3% of them detected once, and approximately 0.96% sits in the top ten. These data also featured in a second study, about yellow fever vaccine responses in identical twins.

The sequenced sample was PBMCs. These receptors all stem from a woman younger than 30 in good health. Each CDR3 is given with its conserved first and last residue. The D gene is left open where the match is weak. The size of a clone is reported for some rows only, either as once, few or many, or as a class for expanded clones.

V: TRBV30; size: few; J: TRBJ1-5; D: .; DNA: TGTGCCTGGAGTGGAGTGGCGGCCCAGCCCCAGCATTTT; CDR3: CAWSGVAAQPQHF
V: TRBV20-1; size: many; J: TRBJ1-2; D: .; DNA: TGCAGTGCTAGGGACATCCTCCGGACGGATGGCTACACCTTC; CDR3: CSARDILRTDGYTF
V: TRBV7-9; size: .; J: TRBJ2-3; D: TRBD2; DNA: TGTGCCAGCAGCTCCTGGGGCGGGGGGAGCACAGATACGCAGTATTTT; CDR3: CASSSWGGGSTDTQYF
V: TRBV7-8; size: .; J: TRBJ2-3; D: .; DNA: TGTGCCAGCAGCTTAGGGGGAACCGTTACTAGCACAGATACGCAGTATTTT; CDR3: CASSLGGTVTSTDTQYF
V: TRBV7-3; size: many; J: TRBJ1-4; D: .; DNA: TGTGCCAGCAGCAAACAGGGAGGTGAAAAACTGTTTTTT; CDR3: CASSKQGGEKLFF
V: TRBV5-1; size: many; J: TRBJ1-6; D: .; DNA: TGCGCCAGCAGCTTGGACGGGAATTCACCCCTCCACTTT; CDR3: CASSLDGNSPLHF
V: TRBV24-1; size: few; J: TRBJ1-1; D: TRBD1; DNA: TGTGCCACCAGTGATTCGACAGGGGGCGAGACTGAAGCTTTCTTT; CDR3: CATSDSTGGETEAFF
V: TRBV12-3/TRBV12-4; size: few; J: TRBJ2-7; D: TRBD1; DNA: TGTGCCAGCACCCTTAGGCAGGGGGCGCGCGACGAGCAGTACTTC; CDR3: CASTLRQGARDEQYF
V: TRBV15; size: few; J: TRBJ2-7; D: .; DNA: TGTGCCACCAGCGCCCCACCCTACGAGCAGTACTTC; CDR3: CATSAPPYEQYF
V: TRBV28; size: many; J: TRBJ2-7; D: TRBD2; DNA: TGTGCCAGCAGTGAAGCGGGGGGTTCCTACGAGCAGTACTTC; CDR3: CASSEAGGSYEQYF
V: TRBV20-1; size: .; J: TRBJ2-7; D: .; DNA: TGCAGTGCACTGGGGGGTGACGGTACCTACGAGCAGTACTTC; CDR3: CSALGGDGTYEQYF
V: TRBV6-1; size: few; J: TRBJ2-1; D: .; DNA: TGTGCCAGCAGGAAGACACCGGACAGTTTATACAATGAGCAGTTCTTC; CDR3: CASRKTPDSLYNEQFF
V: TRBV4-3; size: .; J: TRBJ2-1; D: .; DNA: TGCGCCAGCAGCCAATACCGGGGGTCCCACAATGAGCAGTTCTTC; CDR3: CASSQYRGSHNEQFF
V: TRBV11-2; size: .; J: TRBJ2-1; D: TRBD2; DNA: TGTGCCAGCAGCTTAGAGGCTAGCGGAGCAAGCTACAATGAGCAGTTCTTC; CDR3: CASSLEASGASYNEQFF
V: TRBV10-3; size: .; J: TRBJ2-5; D: .; DNA: TGTGCCATCATGGCAGGGGCGGGGGAGACCCAGTACTTC; CDR3: CAIMAGAGETQYF
V: TRBV12-5; size: .; J: TRBJ1-2; D: .; DNA: TGTGCTAGTGGTTTCATGGACGGGATGATCTATGGCTACACCTTC; CDR3: CASGFMDGMIYGYTF
V: TRBV10-3; size: many; J: TRBJ1-4; D: TRBD1; DNA: TGTGCCATCAGCGAGGGACAGGGAAATAATGAAAAACTGTTTTTT; CDR3: CAISEGQGNNEKLFF
V: TRBV6-4; size: .; J: TRBJ2-3; D: TRBD2; DNA: TGTGCCAGCTCCTACGTCCCCGGCGGGGGGGACAATACCCTGGGAGATTACACAGATACGCAGTATTTT; CDR3: CASSYVPGGGDNTLGDYTDTQYF
V: TRBV6-5; size: many; J: TRBJ2-5; D: .; DNA: TGTGCCAGCAGTTCACTTGGGGGGACTTTCATAGAGACCCAGTACTTC; CDR3: CASSSLGGTFIETQYF
V: TRBV18; size: many; J: TRBJ2-3; D: .; DNA: TGTGCCAGCTCACCAGCGACAGGATCTAGCACAGATACGCAGTATTTT; CDR3: CASSPATGSSTDTQYF
V: TRBV12-3/TRBV12-4; size: few; J: TRBJ2-2; D: .; DNA: TGTGCCAGCAGTTTAGTACGGTTTACCGGGGAGCTGTTTTTT; CDR3: CASSLVRFTGELFF
V: TRBV27; size: .; J: TRBJ1-2; D: .; DNA: TGTGCCAGCAGTCCCTACCCCCGCGAGGACTATGGCTACACCTTC; CDR3: CASSPYPREDYGYTF
V: TRBV7-2; size: .; J: TRBJ2-7; D: TRBD1; DNA: TGTGCCAGCAGCTTGACAGGGGGAACCTACGAGCAGTACTTC; CDR3: CASSLTGGTYEQYF
V: TRBV12-3/TRBV12-4; size: many; J: TRBJ2-1; D: TRBD2; DNA: TGTGCCAGCAGAAGACAAAGCGGGAGCTACAATGAGCAGTTCTTC; CDR3: CASRRQSGSYNEQFF
V: TRBV20-1; size: .; J: TRBJ2-7; D: .; DNA: TGCAGTGCCCCAACTAGCTACGAGCAGTACTTC; CDR3: CSAPTSYEQYF
V: TRBV18; size: many; J: TRBJ2-7; D: .; DNA: TGTGCCAGCTCACCGGCAGTTTCCTACGAGCAGTACTTC; CDR3: CASSPAVSYEQYF
V: TRBV7-2; size: .; J: TRBJ2-7; D: TRBD1; DNA: TGTGCCAGCAGCTCAACGGACAGGGGTGTGCAGTACTTC; CDR3: CASSSTDRGVQYF
V: TRBV5-1; size: many; J: TRBJ2-7; D: .; DNA: TGCGCCAGCAGCTTGGGAACTAACGAGCAGTACTTC; CDR3: CASSLGTNEQYF
V: TRBV12-3/TRBV12-4; size: few; J: TRBJ1-6; D: .; DNA: TGTGCCAGCAGTTTACCACATTCACCCCTCCACTTT; CDR3: CASSLPHSPLHF
V: TRBV7-9; size: many; J: TRBJ2-7; D: .; DNA: TGTGCCAGCAGCTTTCTCACCTCCTACGAGCAGTACTTC; CDR3: CASSFLTSYEQYF
V: TRBV6-2/TRBV6-3; size: few; J: TRBJ2-5; D: .; DNA: TGTGCCAGCAGTTACGGGACCCCAAGACAGACCCAGTACTTC; CDR3: CASSYGTPRQTQYF
V: TRBV18; size: .; J: TRBJ2-3; D: .; DNA: TGTGCCAGCTCACCACCGGCAGGCCTCCCAGATACGCAGTATTTT; CDR3: CASSPPAGLPDTQYF
V: TRBV11-2; size: .; J: TRBJ2-7; D: .; DNA: TGTGCCAGCAGCTTTGCCCCGGGGGTAAGCAGTGGCGAGCAGTACTTC; CDR3: CASSFAPGVSSGEQYF
V: TRBV6-1; size: .; J: TRBJ1-1; D: TRBD1; DNA: TGTGCCAGCCTGCCGACAGGGAGGACTGAAGCTTTCTTT; CDR3: CASLPTGRTEAFF
V: TRBV3-1; size: many; J: TRBJ1-1; D: TRBD1; DNA: TGTGCCAGCAGCCAAGCAGGGGGCAGCACTGAAGCTTTCTTT; CDR3: CASSQAGGSTEAFF
V: TRBV21-1; size: few; J: TRBJ2-3; D: .; DNA: TGTGCCAGCATGCCAAGGGGGACAGGGACAGATACGCAGTATTTT; CDR3: CASMPRGTGTDTQYF
V: TRBV12-3/TRBV12-4; size: many; J: TRBJ1-5; D: TRBD1; DNA: TGTGCCAGCAGTCCGGACAGGGTTGGACAGCCCCAGCATTTT; CDR3: CASSPDRVGQPQHF
V: TRBV5-1; size: many; J: TRBJ2-3; D: .; DNA: TGCGCCAGCAGCTTGCTTTTCGGAACAAGCACAGATACGCAGTATTTT; CDR3: CASSLLFGTSTDTQYF
V: TRBV5-6; size: few; J: TRBJ2-1; D: TRBD1; DNA: TGTGCCAGCAGCTTAGCCAGACAGGGTGCCTACAATGAGCAGTTCTTC; CDR3: CASSLARQGAYNEQFF
V: TRBV7-2; size: few; J: TRBJ2-1; D: TRBD2; DNA: TGTGCCAGCAGCTTTTTTAGCTTCCGGGAGCGGGGTGAGCAGTTCTTC; CDR3: CASSFFSFRERGEQFF
V: TRBV27; size: .; J: TRBJ1-1; D: .; DNA: TGTGCCAGCAGTTCCGACAGGTCGGCTGAAGCTTTCTTT; CDR3: CASSSDRSAEAFF
V: TRBV6-5; size: few; J: TRBJ2-1; D: TRBD1; DNA: TGTGCCAGCAGTTACCAGACAGGGGCGGGTAATGAGCAGTTCTTC; CDR3: CASSYQTGAGNEQFF
V: TRBV24-1; size: many; J: TRBJ2-3; D: .; DNA: TGTGCCACCAGTGATATCAGCACAGATACGCAGTATTTT; CDR3: CATSDISTDTQYF
V: TRBV29-1; size: .; J: TRBJ2-1; D: .; DNA: TGCAGCGGGGCCCTACAAGTTAATGAGCAGTTCTTC; CDR3: CSGALQVNEQFF
V: TRBV19; size: .; J: TRBJ2-7; D: .; DNA: TGTGCCAGTAGTGTCGAGAGCGCATACTCCTACGAGCAGTACTTC; CDR3: CASSVESAYSYEQYF
V: TRBV10-3; size: few; J: TRBJ2-1; D: .; DNA: TGTGCCCTAGAGGGAGCCCGAAGAGAGTTCTTC; CDR3: CALEGARREFF
V: TRBV6-5; size: .; J: TRBJ2-2; D: TRBD2; DNA: TGTGCCAGCAGTTCGGCGACTAGCGAGAACACCGGGGAGCTGTTTTTT; CDR3: CASSSATSENTGELFF
V: TRBV6-1; size: .; J: TRBJ2-5; D: TRBD2; DNA: TGTGCCAGCAGGAGGGATCGGGGAGGGGAGACCCAGTACTTC; CDR3: CASRRDRGGETQYF
V: TRBV15; size: few; J: TRBJ2-1; D: .; DNA: TGTGCCACCAGCAGAGCAGGGAAAAATGAGCAGTTCTTC; CDR3: CATSRAGKNEQFF
V: TRBV7-9; size: few; J: TRBJ2-5; D: TRBD1; DNA: TGTGCCAGCAGCTTAGCGGGCAGGGGGCGTGAGACCCAGTACTTC; CDR3: CASSLAGRGRETQYF
V: TRBV11-1; size: many; J: TRBJ1-1; D: TRBD1; DNA: TGTGCCAGCAGCAAATTGGTGGGGACAGGGGGCTTGAACACTGAAGCTTTCTTT; CDR3: CASSKLVGTGGLNTEAFF
V: TRBV28; size: few; J: TRBJ1-2; D: TRBD1; DNA: TGTGCCAGCAGTCAAACAGGGGTAAGGTATGGCTACACCTTC; CDR3: CASSQTGVRYGYTF
V: TRBV29-1; size: many; J: TRBJ2-7; D: TRBD2; DNA: TGCAGCGTTCAAACTAGCGGCTACGAGCAGTACTTC; CDR3: CSVQTSGYEQYF
V: TRBV12-3/TRBV12-4; size: few; J: TRBJ1-4; D: .; DNA: TGTGCCAGCAGTTTTAACGTGGCAACTAATGAAAAACTGTTTTTT; CDR3: CASSFNVATNEKLFF
V: TRBV5-6; size: .; J: TRBJ2-3; D: .; DNA: TGTGCCAGCAGCTTTGGGCTGGGGGGGGGCAGCACAGATACGCAGTATTTT; CDR3: CASSFGLGGGSTDTQYF